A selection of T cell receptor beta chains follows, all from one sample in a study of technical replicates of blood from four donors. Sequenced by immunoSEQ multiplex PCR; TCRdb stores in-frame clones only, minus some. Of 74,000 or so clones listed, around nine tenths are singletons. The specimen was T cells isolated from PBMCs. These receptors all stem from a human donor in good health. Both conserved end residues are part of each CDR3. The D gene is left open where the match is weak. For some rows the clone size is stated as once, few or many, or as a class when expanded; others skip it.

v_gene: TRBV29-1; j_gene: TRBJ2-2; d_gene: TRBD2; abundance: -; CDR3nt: TGCAGCGCGAAGTTGAGCGGGAGGGTTCCCGGGGAGCTGTTTTTT; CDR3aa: CSAKLSGRVPGELFF
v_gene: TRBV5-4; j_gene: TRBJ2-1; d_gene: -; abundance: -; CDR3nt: TGTGCCAGCAGCTTGTCTAGGGGCAATGAGCAGTTCTTC; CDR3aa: CASSLSRGNEQFF
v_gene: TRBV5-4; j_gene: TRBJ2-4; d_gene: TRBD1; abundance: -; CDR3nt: TGTGCCAGCAGCTCCGGACAGGGGGCCAAAAACATTCAGTACTTC; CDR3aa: CASSSGQGAKNIQYF
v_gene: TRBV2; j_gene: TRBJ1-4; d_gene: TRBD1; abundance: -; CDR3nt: TGTGCCAGCAGTGGGGGACAGGGGCGGATTGAAAAACTGTTTTTT; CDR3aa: CASSGGQGRIEKLFF
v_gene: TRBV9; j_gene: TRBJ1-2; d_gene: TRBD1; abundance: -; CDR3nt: TGTGCCAGCAGCGGAACGGGGACAGTTGGGGATAATCCCTATGGCTACACCTTC; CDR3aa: CASSGTGTVGDNPYGYTF
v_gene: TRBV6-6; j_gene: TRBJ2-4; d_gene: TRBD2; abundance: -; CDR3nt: TGTGCCAGCAGCTCCCCGGGGGGAAACATTCAGTACTTC; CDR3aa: CASSSPGGNIQYF
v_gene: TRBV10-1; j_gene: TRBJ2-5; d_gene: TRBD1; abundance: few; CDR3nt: TGCGCCAGCAGTGAGTCGACAGGGGAAGAGACCCAGTACTTC; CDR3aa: CASSESTGEETQYF
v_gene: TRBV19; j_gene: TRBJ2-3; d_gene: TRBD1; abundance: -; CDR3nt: TGTGCCAGTAGTTTAGAGGGCAGGGGGCGCCAAGATACGCAGTATTTT; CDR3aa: CASSLEGRGRQDTQYF
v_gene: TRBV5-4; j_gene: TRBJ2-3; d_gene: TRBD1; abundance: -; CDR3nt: TGTGCCAGCAGCCAGCAGGGGGTTGTCGCGCAGTATTTT; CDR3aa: CASSQQGVVAQYF
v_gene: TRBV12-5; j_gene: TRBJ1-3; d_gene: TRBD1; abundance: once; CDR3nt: TGTGCTAGTGGTTTCGGGGACAGGGCAAACTCTGGAAACACCATATATTTT; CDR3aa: CASGFGDRANSGNTIYF
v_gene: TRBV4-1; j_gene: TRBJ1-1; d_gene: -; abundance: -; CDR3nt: TGCGCCAGCAGCCAAGGCACAGCGGAGAACACTGAAGCTTTCTTT; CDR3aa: CASSQGTAENTEAFF
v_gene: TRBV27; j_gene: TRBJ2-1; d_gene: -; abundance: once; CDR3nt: TGTGCCAGCAGTTTTTACGGTCAAAATGAGCAGTTCTTC; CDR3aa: CASSFYGQNEQFF
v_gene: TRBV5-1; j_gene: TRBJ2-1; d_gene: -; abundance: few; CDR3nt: TGCGCCAGCAGCCAAAGTACGGGGACTTCCAATGAGCAGTTCTTC; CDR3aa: CASSQSTGTSNEQFF
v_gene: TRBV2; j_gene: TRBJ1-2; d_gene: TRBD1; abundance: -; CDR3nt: TGTGCCAGCAGTTATACTCCAGGGGGCTACTATGGCTACACCTTC; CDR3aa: CASSYTPGGYYGYTF
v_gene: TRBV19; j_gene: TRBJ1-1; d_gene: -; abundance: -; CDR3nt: TGTGCCAGTAGTATCAGGTACTACACTGAAGCTTTCTTT; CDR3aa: CASSIRYYTEAFF
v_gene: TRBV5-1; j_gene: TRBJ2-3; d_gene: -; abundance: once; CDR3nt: TGCGCCAGCAGCTTAGGGGTGGATACGCAGTATTTT; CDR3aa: CASSLGVDTQYF
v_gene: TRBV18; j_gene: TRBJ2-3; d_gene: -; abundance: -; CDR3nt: TGTGCCAGCTCACCCCAAGAGGTCACAGATACGCAGTATTTT; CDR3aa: CASSPQEVTDTQYF
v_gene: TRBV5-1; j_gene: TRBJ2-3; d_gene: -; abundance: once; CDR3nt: TGCGCCAGCGCCGGGGACTTACCAAGCACAGATACGCAGTATTTT; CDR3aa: CASAGDLPSTDTQYF
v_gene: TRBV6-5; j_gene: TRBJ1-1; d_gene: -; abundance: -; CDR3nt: TGTGCCAGCAGAGACCTATTAGGCGGGAACACTGAAGCTTTCTTT; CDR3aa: CASRDLLGGNTEAFF
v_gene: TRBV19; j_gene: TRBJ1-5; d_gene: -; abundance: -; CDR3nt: TGTGCCAGTAACGTCGGCAGTTTCTTGTTTCAGGGAACTTCCAACCATCAGCCCCAGCATTTT; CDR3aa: CASNVGSFLFQGTSNHQPQHF
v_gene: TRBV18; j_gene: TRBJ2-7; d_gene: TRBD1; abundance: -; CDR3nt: TGTGCCAGCTCACCACAGGCAGGTGACAGGGGTTACGAGCAGTACTTC; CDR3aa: CASSPQAGDRGYEQYF
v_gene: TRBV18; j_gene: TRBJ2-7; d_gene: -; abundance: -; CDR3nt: TGTGCCAGCTCACCGATTGAGGGCGACGAGCAGTACTTC; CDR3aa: CASSPIEGDEQYF
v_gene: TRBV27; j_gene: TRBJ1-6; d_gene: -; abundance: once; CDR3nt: TGTGCCAGCAGTCACGAGCGTAAAAATTCACCCCTCCACTTT; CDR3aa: CASSHERKNSPLHF
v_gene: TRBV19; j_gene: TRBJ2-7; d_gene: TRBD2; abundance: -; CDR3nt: TGTGCCAGTAGTCCGGGTTGGACTAGCGGGAGCTACGAGCAGTACTTC; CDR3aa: CASSPGWTSGSYEQYF
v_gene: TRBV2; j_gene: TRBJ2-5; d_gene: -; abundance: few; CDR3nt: TGTGCCAGTAAGACCCAGTACTTC; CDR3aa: CASKTQYF
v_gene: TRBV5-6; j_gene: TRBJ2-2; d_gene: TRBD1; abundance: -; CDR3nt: TGTGCCACCAGGCAGCAGGGGGCTAACACCGGGGAGCTGTTTTTT; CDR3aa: CATRQQGANTGELFF
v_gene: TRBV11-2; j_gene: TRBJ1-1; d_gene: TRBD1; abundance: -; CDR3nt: TGTGCCAGCAGCTTAGGGTCGACAGGGAGCCAACTCTTT; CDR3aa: CASSLGSTGSQLF
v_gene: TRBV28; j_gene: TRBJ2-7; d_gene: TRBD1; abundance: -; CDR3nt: TGTGCCAGCAAGATTACTGGGACAGGCAATTACGAGCAGTACTTC; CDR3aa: CASKITGTGNYEQYF
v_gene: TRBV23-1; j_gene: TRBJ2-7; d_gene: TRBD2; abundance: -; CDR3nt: TGCGCCAGCAGTCAATTTTGGGATAGCGGGAGCTACGAGCAGTACTTC; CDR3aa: CASSQFWDSGSYEQYF
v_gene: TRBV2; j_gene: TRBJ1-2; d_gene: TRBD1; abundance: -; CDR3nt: TGTGCCAGCAGTGAGGGACAGTATCCTAACTATGGCTACACCTTC; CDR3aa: CASSEGQYPNYGYTF
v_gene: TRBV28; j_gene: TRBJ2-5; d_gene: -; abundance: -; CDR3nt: TGTGCCAGCAGTTTAGGAGTACTAGATAAAGAGACCCAGTACTTC; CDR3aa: CASSLGVLDKETQYF
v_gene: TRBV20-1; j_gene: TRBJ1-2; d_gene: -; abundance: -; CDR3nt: TGCAGTGTTACTGGGGCGATTGGCTACACCTTC; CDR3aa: CSVTGAIGYTF
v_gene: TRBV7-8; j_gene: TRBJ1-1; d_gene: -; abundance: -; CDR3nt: TGTGCCAGCAGCTTAGGGGAGGTCATCGACACTGAAGCTTTCTTT; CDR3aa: CASSLGEVIDTEAFF